These 12 T cell receptor beta chains came from one sample sequenced in a study of cytomegalovirus exposure and HLA in healthy donors. PCR primers comprised 60 Vbeta and 13 Jbeta primers. This table comes from immunoSEQ multiplex PCR, and its TCRdb copy is limited to in-frame clones, with some not included. The data hold 250,000 to 300,000 clones, with 84% observed a single time. Sequences were obtained from PBMCs. The source is a woman between 40 and 55 years old in good health and CMV-seropositive.

This clone was observed a single time. The V call is TRBV19, the J call TRBJ1-5, with 7 bases lining up with TRBD1. The CDR3 consists of 15 residues. Germline CDR1 reads LNHDA; CDR2 reads SQIVND (reference sequence). Losses at the gene ends were 7 bases for V and 1 base for J; bases not matched to a gene: 7. CDR3 region: CASKDRDSSNQPQHF. Written as DNA, the CDR3 is TGTGCCAGTAAAGACAGGGACTCAAGCAATCAGCCCCAGCATTTT.

This rearrangement joins TRBV19 to TRBJ2-4; D perhaps matches TRBD1 (5 bases). Trimming left V 8 bases short and J 0 bases short, with 8 bases between. The CDR3 is 13 amino acids. Germline V CDR1 and CDR2: LNHDA, SQIVND (reference sequence). The CDR3 nucleotides are TGTGCCAGTGCTGACAGAGCCAAAAACATTCAGTACTTC. Translated: CASADRAKNIQYF.

The chain links TRBV5-1 to TRBJ2-7; D might be TRBD1 (6 bases). There are 13 residues in the CDR3. V gave up 4 bases and J gave up 4 bases, with 12 bases separating them. Germline V gives CDR1 SGHRS, CDR2 YFSETQ. CDR3 loop: CASSIGQLYEQYF. The CDR3 DNA reads TGCGCCAGCAGCATTGGACAGCTATACGAGCAGTACTTC.

This CDR3 reads CASSQDLGALAGKGHNEQFF. The CDR3, as DNA: TGTGCCAGCAGCCAAGATCTAGGGGCATTAGCGGGGAAGGGGCACAATGAGCAGTTCTTC. The chain has TRBV4-2 and TRBJ2-1, with 8 bases that match TRBD2. The V segment lost 0 bases and the J segment 5 bases; nucleotides outside the gene matches: 18. CDR3 length: 20 residues. Germline V gene data show CDR1 as LGHNA and CDR2 as YNFKEQ.

The chain combines TRBV19 with TRBJ2-4, with TRBD1 as a possible D gene (6 bases). Germline CDR1 is LNHDA and CDR2 is SQIVND (reference sequence). Between the trimmed V and J ends, which lost 2 bases and 6 bases, there was a span of 11 bases. The length of the CDR3 is 14 residues. CDR3 sequence reads: CASSIKGEPNIQYF. The CDR3 DNA sequence: TGTGCCAGTAGTATAAAGGGGGAGCCAAACATTCAGTACTTC.

This clone was recorded once. This sequence joins TRBV5-1 and TRBJ2-7; perhaps TRBD1 as D (6 bases). The V end lost 2 bases, the J end lost 0 bases, and 18 bases lay between the germline ends. Germline values: CDR1 SGHRS, CDR2 YFSETQ. The CDR3 sequence is 17 residues long. The CDR3 sequence: CASSFYVTPDSSYEQYF. In nucleotides, the CDR3 is TGCGCCAGCAGCTTCTACGTGACCCCGGACAGCTCCTACGAGCAGTACTTC.

The chain employs TRBV29-1 and TRBJ1-2; tentative D call: TRBD1 (6 bases). V lost 8 bases to trimming and J lost 1 base, with 8 bases between them. The germline V gene has CDR1 SQVTM and CDR2 ANQGSEA. The CDR3 contains 11 residues. Written as DNA, the CDR3 is TGCAGCACGGACAGTAACTATGGCTACACCTTC. It yields the protein CSTDSNYGYTF.

The V gene is TRBV5-3, the J gene TRBJ2-5, with 9 bases lining up with TRBD2. TRBV5-3 is an ORF, and what it does is uncertain. V was pared by 2 bases and J by 4 bases, with 9 bases of the junction left unmatched. The CDR3 is 16 amino acids. In DNA, the CDR3 is TGTGCCAGAAGCTTCAGTCTAGCGGGGTTGTCAGAGACCCAGTACTTC. Translating gives CARSFSLAGLSETQYF.

The V call is TRBV30, the J call TRBJ1-6; weak D call: TRBD1 (5 bases). The germline V gene encodes CDR1 GTSNPN and CDR2 SVGIG (reference sequence). Deletions cut 1 base from V and 6 bases from J, with 13 bases between. The CDR3 contains 15 residues. CDR3 nucleotides: TGTGCCTGGAGTGGGGGCTCTTCCCTTAATTCACCCCTCCACTTT. Its protein product is CAWSGGSSLNSPLHF.

The chain links TRBV30 to TRBJ2-1; 8 nucleotides align to TRBD2. The CDR3 covers 14 residues. J gave up 2 bases and V 5 bases, and 5 bases lay outside the gene matches. Germline values: CDR1 GTSNPN, CDR2 SVGIG (reference sequence). The CDR3 sequence: CAWRFSGTYNEQFF. The CDR3 DNA sequence: TGTGCCTGGCGTTTTAGCGGGACCTACAATGAGCAGTTCTTC.

As for this clone: The junction does not match germline at one end; this may be a read error. This chain links TRBV29-1 with TRBJ2-6; TRBD1 is a possible D gene (5 bases). In germline, CDR1 is SQVTM, CDR2 ANQGSEA. The CDR3 has 17 residues. CDR3 sequence reads: CSVEDRVSLSGANGLTF. DNA for the CDR3: TGCAGCGTTGAAGACAGGGTTTCCCTCTCTGGGGCCAACGGCCTGACTTTC.

The chain uses TRBV5-8 and TRBJ1-5, with D possibly being TRBD1 (5 bases). The V and J ends lost 2 bases and 2 bases respectively, with 14 bases between them. Germline V CDR1 and CDR2: SGHTS, YDEGEE. CDR3 length equals 16 residues. The CDR3 is CASSFNPGRGNQPQHF. CDR3 nucleotide sequence: TGTGCCAGCAGCTTTAATCCAGGCAGGGGCAATCAGCCCCAGCATTTT.